The 21 T cell receptor beta chains below come from one sample, sequenced in a study of blood T cells in healthy people across ages. A second roughly 6 to 11 cycle PCR used barcoded and J-beta primers. TCRdb analysed the 5' RACE reads with MiXCR anew, one entry per CDR3 protein. The table lists around 800,000 distinct CDR3 sequences, under 45% of them singletons. The sequencing sample was made of blood. The receptors stem from a man aged 55 to 69 in good health.

This clonotype has just a few counts. The chain uses TRBV2 and TRBJ1-2, with D possibly being TRBD1 (5 bases). The CDR3 length is 13 residues. V gave up 7 bases and J gave up 7 bases, with 16 bases separating them. Germline-derived CDR1 and CDR2 are SNHLY and FYNNEI. The CDR3 sequence is CASKASRALGYTF. DNA of the CDR3: TGTGCCAGCAAGGCGTCCAGGGCGCTTGGCTACACCTTC.

This clonotype was detected only a few times. The rearrangement uses TRBV12-3 or TRBV12-4 and TRBJ1-5; tentatively, D is TRBD1 (6 bases). CDR3 size: 14 residues. V was pared by 3 bases and J by 4 bases, with 10 bases between. The CDR3 DNA reads TGTGCCAGCAGTTTTGGGGGGGCTAATCAGCCCCAGCATTTT. This sequence encodes CASSFGGANQPQHF.

CDR3 sequence (DNA): TGCAGTGCTAGATACCCAGGGTCCTCGGTCTACGAACAGTACTTC. Amino acid sequence: CSARYPGSSVYEQYF. V usage is TRBV20-1 and J usage is TRBJ2-4, with D maybe TRBD1 (5 bases). Germline V gives CDR1 DFQATT, CDR2 SNEGSKA (reference sequence). This CDR3 spans 15 amino acids. The germline V and J ends were trimmed by 2 bases and 13 bases, with 24 bases remaining between them.

J is TRBJ2-7 and V is TRBV20-1; no firm D call. The ends were cut back, 3 bases at V and 2 bases at J, with 14 bases in the middle. CDR1 DFQATT and CDR2 SNEGSKA come from the germline V gene (reference sequence). The CDR3 length is 14 residues. The CDR3 DNA is TGCAGTGCTAGGAAAACGGCGCAGACCTACGAGCAGTACTTC. This gives the protein CSARKTAQTYEQYF.

This clonotype was observed a few times. The rearrangement uses TRBV29-1 and TRBJ2-1; D call uncertain. The CDR3 spans 16 residues. V dropped 6 bases and J dropped 4 bases, with 22 bases sitting between them. Germline V gene data show CDR1 as SQVTM and CDR2 as ANQGSEA. The CDR3 loop is CSVAPRVTLGYNEQFF. The CDR3 DNA sequence: TGCAGCGTCGCTCCCCGTGTAACCCTAGGGTACAATGAGCAGTTCTTC.

The chain employs TRBV20-1 and TRBJ1-2; 7 nucleotides line up with TRBD1. The trim removed 4 bases at V and 4 bases at J, leaving 9 bases unmatched. The CDR3 spans 14 residues. Germline assignment: CDR1 DFQATT and CDR2 SNEGSKA (reference sequence). CDR3 region: CSAKGAGAGYGYTF. CDR3 nucleotide sequence: TGCAGTGCTAAGGGGGCAGGGGCTGGCTATGGCTACACCTTC.

This clonotype turned up a few times. The J gene is TRBJ2-7, the V gene TRBV5-1; TRBD1 might be the D (6 bases). Trimming took off 4 bases at V and 3 bases at J, with 17 bases between the two ends. Germline values: CDR1 SGHRS, CDR2 YFSETQ. This CDR3 spans 15 amino acids. The CDR3 here is CASSVTGPQNYEQYF. The DNA of the CDR3 is TGCGCCAGCAGCGTGACAGGTCCTCAAAACTACGAGCAGTACTTC.

The chain employs TRBV12-3 or TRBV12-4 and TRBJ1-4; 9 bases map to TRBD1. The CDR3 has 15 residues. Trimming cost V 5 bases and J 16 bases; bases outside gene matches: 17. As DNA, the CDR3 is TGTGCCAGCAGTCCACAGGGGGCACTAATGAAAAACTGGTTTTTT. Its protein is CASSPQGALMKNWFF.

On this clonotype itself: A much larger clone differs by one base, so this may be a read error. The CDR3 nucleotides are TGTGCCAGCAGCTTAGCGGGGAGGCCCACAGATACGCAGTATTTT. It is translated as CASSLAGRPTDTQYF. This chain links TRBV11-3 with TRBJ2-3, with D possibly TRBD2 on 6 matching bases. CDR3 length: 15 residues. Trimming stripped 1 base from V and 2 bases from J, with 10 bases between. Germline V CDR1 and CDR2: SGHNT, YENEEA.

The chain links TRBV5-4 to TRBJ1-2, with 9 bases that match TRBD1. Germline lookup yields CDR1 SGHNT and CDR2 YYREEE (reference sequence). V trimming: 2 bases; J trimming: 7 bases; junction bases outside the gene matches: 12. The CDR3 contains 16 residues. CDR3 nucleotide sequence: TGTGCCAGCAGCTTCGGGTTGGGACAGGGCGACTCTGGCTACACCTTC. Encoded protein: CASSFGLGQGDSGYTF.

The chain couples TRBV27 to TRBJ1-2; 7 positions agree with TRBD1. Per the germline V gene, CDR1 is MNHEY and CDR2 is SMNVEV (reference sequence). The CDR3 is 16 residues long. Trimming removed 4 bases from V and 0 bases from J; junction bases left unmatched: 8. CDR3 sequence reads: CASSYTTGPSNYGYTF. The CDR3 DNA reads as TGTGCCAGCAGTTACACGACAGGGCCTTCTAACTATGGCTACACCTTC.

V is TRBV6-1 and J is TRBJ2-5; 10 nucleotides match TRBD2. Trimming took 10 bases from V and 2 from J; bases not matched to a gene: 7. The CDR3 contains 14 residues. Germline assignment: CDR1 MNHNS and CDR2 SASEGT. DNA for the CDR3: TGTGCCACTTTAGCGGGGGGCCTTCAAGAGACCCAGTACTTC. This codes for CATLAGGLQETQYF.

This clonotype showed up just a few times. DNA of the CDR3: TGTGCCAGCAGCTCCGGGACAGGGTATCTACCCTACGAGCAGTACTTC. Its translation is CASSSGTGYLPYEQYF. This rearrangement joins TRBV7-4 to TRBJ2-7, with TRBD1 matching 9 bases. The ends lost 4 bases at V and 2 bases at J; junction bases unmatched: 9. In germline, CDR1 is SGHVT, CDR2 SQSDAQ. The CDR3 is 16 residues long.

This chain connects TRBV9 to TRBJ1-2, with D unresolved. Germline assignment: CDR1 SGDLS and CDR2 YYNGEE. The CDR3 contains 15 residues. Trimming stripped 5 bases from V and 5 bases from J, with 19 bases between. DNA of the CDR3: TGTGCCAGCAGTAACCCCCGGGTGGGGTTTTATGGCTACACCTTC. Amino acid sequence: CASSNPRVGFYGYTF. The full variable domain, completed using reference TRBV9 and TRBJ1-2, is DSGVTQTPKHLITATGQRVTLRCSPRSGDLSVYWYQQSLDQGLQFLIQYYNGEERAKGNILERFSAQQFPDLHSELNLSSLELGDSALYFCASSNPRVGFYGYTFGSGTRLTVV.

The V call is TRBV5-1, the J call TRBJ1-4; D not certain. CDR1 SGHRS and CDR2 YFSETQ come from the germline V gene. The CDR3 contains 15 residues. Between the trimmed V and J ends, which lost 5 bases and 0 bases, there was a span of 11 bases. CDR3 in DNA: TGCGCCAGCAGTACCAGTGGGGCAACTAATGAAAAACTGTTTTTT. It codes for CASSTSGATNEKLFF.

The chain joins TRBV4-1 to TRBJ1-4; TRBD1 is a possible D gene (5 bases). Germline values: CDR1 MGHRA, CDR2 YSYEKL. CDR3 length: 16 amino acids. V was cut by 1 base and J by 5 bases, with 14 bases left in between. This CDR3 is CASSQVGTQRNEKLFF. CDR3 DNA: TGCGCCAGCAGCCAAGTAGGGACCCAGAGAAATGAAAAACTGTTTTTT.

The CDR3 loop reads CAIMRTDSYEQYF. The DNA of the CDR3 is TGTGCCATCATGCGGACAGACTCCTACGAGCAGTACTTC. The chain uses TRBV10-3 and TRBJ2-7; a possible D gene is TRBD1 (6 bases). In germline, CDR1 is ENHRY, CDR2 SYGVKD. The CDR3 runs 13 residues. V lost 7 bases and J 0 bases, leaving 10 bases between the germline ends.

This clonotype occurred a few times. This rearrangement joins TRBV20-1 to TRBJ2-3; 10 bases map to TRBD2. The germline V gene encodes CDR1 DFQATT and CDR2 SNEGSKA (reference sequence). J was trimmed by 9 bases and V by 7 bases; bases with no gene match: 10. This CDR3 has 13 amino acids. Here the CDR3 DNA reads TGCAGTGTACTAGCGGGGAATAAGAGGACGCAGTATTTT. It yields the protein CSVLAGNKRTQYF.

The V and J genes are TRBV18 and TRBJ2-1; unclear D gene. This CDR3 is built from 12 residues. From germline, CDR1 is KGHSH and CDR2 LQKENI. Trimming pared 1 base from V and 4 bases from J, leaving 2 bases between. In nucleotides, the CDR3 is TGTGCCAGCTCACCACGGTACAATGAGCAGTTCTTC. Translating it yields CASSPRYNEQFF.

The J gene is TRBJ2-5, the V gene TRBV4-3, with D possibly being TRBD1 or TRBD2 (6 bases each). The CDR3 sequence is 18 residues long. The germline V gene encodes CDR1 LGHNA and CDR2 YSLEER. V was pared by 1 base and J by 2 bases, with 20 bases between. The CDR3 reads CASSQGSGGGHLQETQYF. DNA for the CDR3: TGCGCCAGCAGCCAAGGGAGTGGAGGGGGTCACTTACAAGAGACCCAGTACTTC.

The gene calls are TRBV10-3 and TRBJ2-5, with 10 positions matching TRBD2. V lost 5 bases to trimming and J lost 5 bases; unmatched junction nucleotides: 17. In germline, CDR1 is ENHRY, CDR2 SYGVKD. The CDR3 runs 18 residues. CDR3 region: CAISSSGLAAPIGETQYF. The CDR3 DNA is TGTGCCATCAGTTCCTCAGGACTAGCGGCCCCGATTGGGGAGACCCAGTACTTC.